This T cell receptor beta chain was retrieved from a study of blood T cell repertoires in COVID-19. The repertoire was sequenced with immunoSEQ multiplex PCR; TCRdb's copy has only in-frame clones and lacks some. Of about 190,000 clones in the sample, approximately 91% are singletons; the top ten hold approximately 2.3%. The V gene's germline CDR1 is SGHTA and CDR2 FQGNSA. The germline V and J ends were trimmed by 1 base and 8 bases, with 14 bases remaining between them. The CDR3 is 14 amino acids. The sequencing sample was made of peripheral blood. The clonotype was recovered from a man between 70 and 80 years old with active or convalescent COVID-19. The rearrangement links TRBV7-2 to TRBJ1-1, with D possibly being TRBD1 (5 bases). The CDR3: CASSLDPNGAEAFF. CDR3 sequence (DNA): TGTGCCAGCAGCTTAGACCCGAATGGGGCGGAAGCTTTCTTT.